This T cell receptor (beta chain) stems from a study of radiation and T cells in renal cell carcinoma. This table comes from immunoSEQ multiplex PCR, and its TCRdb copy is limited to in-frame clones, with some not included. This sample has 150,000 to 200,000 clones, with less than 90% found just once. Time point defined: blood 4 weeks post-SBRT, at nephrectomy. Treatment indicated: 15 Gy SBRT to primary tumor, nephrectomy 4 weeks later. This CDR3 contains 17 residues. The germline CDR1 and CDR2 sequences are SGHRS and YFSETQ. V shed 4 bases and J 5 bases; nucleotides not matched to a gene: 15. This specimen was blood, taken from a patient whose treatment included radiotherapy and nephrectomy. The rearrangement joins TRBV5-1 to TRBJ1-1, with TRBD1 matching over 9 bases. This sequence was found in a woman aged 50 to 65 with renal cell carcinoma. The CDR3: CASSPLGQGRVGTEAFF. The DNA of the CDR3 is TGCGCCAGCAGCCCACTCGGACAGGGGAGGGTTGGGACTGAAGCTTTCTTT.